This T cell receptor (beta chain) was captured by sequencing in a study of PD-1 blockade in classical Hodgkin lymphoma. Germline loops: CDR1 MNHNS, CDR2 SASEGT. This CDR3 contains 17 residues. Trimming cost V 4 bases and J 0 bases; bases outside gene matches: 6. This sample's time point: cycle 4 day 1 (C4D1), after less than seven weeks of nivolumab. With no exception, relapse followed autologous stem cell transplantation in all patients, and brentuximab vedotin exposure varied. Complete response, partial response or progressive disease were the best responses. Using immunoSEQ multiplex PCR, the repertoire was profiled, and TCRdb retains in-frame clones only, with some absent. Here the sample spans about 23,000 clones, approximately 88% being singletons. Study-level results: Patients excluded were those beginning nivolumab under 1 year after ASCT. Although disease activity or prior therapy may be involved, causes of the repertoire differences remain undefined.

Comments on this clone: Its specificity is not known.

The origin of this receptor is a human donor with classical Hodgkin lymphoma. The chain recombines TRBV6-1 with TRBJ2-7, with TRBD2 matching over 13 bases. The material was peripheral blood mononuclear cells (PBMCs), obtained before the fourth cycle of nivolumab. The CDR3 nucleotides are TGTGCCAGCAGTGTTTCGGGACTAGCGGGGAGCTCCTACGAGCAGTACTTC. It yields the protein CASSVSGLAGSSYEQYF.